Presented here are 30 T cell receptor beta chains from one specimen sequenced in a study of shared clonotypes between healthy human individuals (dated by TCRdb to 2020 to 2021). The library was produced with the immunoSEQ multiplex PCR assay. TCRdb holds this immuneACCESS table with in-frame rearrangements only. Some clones are missing; in checked studies, unresolved V genes explain under half, and the rest has no known cause. Within this sample are about 490,000 clones, with roughly 85% of them counted one time only. The ten largest make up around 12% of the sample. Sequencing was performed on PBMCs. The source of these receptors is a woman in her thirties or forties in good health. Some clones in this sample may be carry-over from other donors' samples.

This clone came up a few times. The rearrangement uses TRBV6-1 and TRBJ2-5, with a weak D call TRBD2 (6 bases). V dropped 4 bases and J dropped 1 base, with 10 bases sitting between them. Germline loops: CDR1 MNHNS, CDR2 SASEGT. The CDR3 is 14 amino acids. The CDR3 sequence is CASSAAGGQETQYF. Written as DNA, the CDR3 is TGTGCCAGCAGTGCTGCCGGGGGCCAAGAGACCCAGTACTTC.

The V gene is TRBV25-1, the J gene TRBJ1-2, with TRBD1 identical over 7 bases. The CDR3 length is 16 residues. The V and J ends lost 7 bases and 4 bases, in that order; junction bases with no gene match: 15. Per the germline V gene, CDR1 is MGHDK and CDR2 is SYGVNS. CDR3 sequence: CASKPGGPRSGYGYTF. In nucleotides, the CDR3 is TGTGCCAGCAAACCAGGGGGGCCCCGGTCCGGCTATGGCTACACCTTC.

This chain links TRBV6-5 with TRBJ2-2; perhaps TRBD1 as D (5 bases). The CDR3 has 15 amino acids. The V end lost 3 bases, the J end lost 4 bases, and 12 bases lay between the germline ends. CDR1 and CDR2 (germline): MNHEY, SVGAGI. The CDR3 DNA reads TGTGCCAGCAGTTATCGGTCAGGGCTCACCGGGGAGCTGTTTTTT. This codes for CASSYRSGLTGELFF.

The V gene is TRBV21-1, the J gene TRBJ2-7; the listed D gene, TRBD1, was not tested against the DNA. TRBV21-1 is a pseudogene locus. The CDR3 spans 15 residues. Written as DNA, the CDR3 is TGTGCCAGCAGCATAACCCCAAAGGACAGATACGAGCAGTACTTC. Translated, it gives CASSITPKDRYEQYF.

The rearrangement joins TRBV18 to TRBJ1-4; unclear D gene. The CDR3 is 16 residues long. V was trimmed by 2 bases and J by 8 bases, leaving 18 bases between them. The V gene's germline CDR1 is KGHSH and CDR2 LQKENI. For the CDR3, the DNA is TGTGCCAGCTCACCAGATCTCGCGGGGATGGGGGAAAAACTGTTTTTT. This sequence encodes CASSPDLAGMGEKLFF.

As regards this clone: Other DNA sequences in this sample translate to the same CDR3. The chain combines TRBV11-2 with TRBJ2-5, with D unclear. Trimming left V 3 bases short and J 4 bases short, with 3 bases between. The CDR3 sequence is 11 residues long. From germline, CDR1 is SGHAT and CDR2 FQNNGV. CDR3 DNA sequence: TGTGCCAGCAGCTTGGGAGAGACCCAGTACTTC. Protein sequence: CASSLGETQYF.

This chain connects TRBV5-6 to TRBJ2-3; D not resolved. This CDR3 spans 12 amino acids. Between the trimmed V and J ends, which lost 3 bases and 10 bases, there was a span of 12 bases. Germline V gives CDR1 SGHDT, CDR2 YYEEEE. CDR3 in amino acids: CASSSPDLAQYF. For the CDR3, the DNA is TGTGCCAGCAGCTCCCCTGACTTGGCGCAGTATTTT.

The rearrangement uses TRBV11-2 and TRBJ1-3; D is ambiguous. Germline CDR1 and CDR2: SGHAT and FQNNGV. The CDR3 totals 14 residues. Trimming cost V 6 bases and J 0 bases, with 9 bases left between them. Here the CDR3 reads CASRTYISGNTIYF. The CDR3 bases are TGTGCCAGCAGGACATATATCTCTGGAAACACCATATATTTT.

V gene TRBV4-3 combines with J gene TRBJ2-3; 9 bases are a match to TRBD2. The length of the CDR3 is 16 residues. The V gene end was trimmed by 1 base and the J gene end by 4 bases; junction bases not matched to a gene: 6. Per germline, CDR1 LGHNA and CDR2 YSLEER. The CDR3 loop reads CASSQGLAGTADTQYF. CDR3 bases: TGCGCCAGCAGCCAAGGTCTAGCGGGGACGGCAGATACGCAGTATTTT.

The chain employs TRBV28 and TRBJ1-3, with 10 bases that match TRBD1. This CDR3 is 16 amino acids long. The J segment lost 0 bases and the V segment lost 7 bases, leaving 6 bases of the junction unmatched. Germline V gives CDR1 MDHEN, CDR2 SYDVKM. In nucleotides, the CDR3 is TGTGCCAGCAAGGGACAGGGGTTTATCTCTGGAAACACCATATATTTT. Translating gives CASKGQGFISGNTIYF.

CDR3 bases: TGTGCCAGCAGCCCGCCGCGACTAGCGGGAGTTGCTGAGCAGTTCTTC. Translating gives CASSPPRLAGVAEQFF. The J gene is TRBJ2-1, the V gene TRBV7-9, with TRBD2 matching over 12 bases. Germline values: CDR1 SEHNR, CDR2 FQNEAQ (reference sequence). Germline trimming cut 5 bases from V and 9 bases from J; bases unmatched to any gene: 11. CDR3 length equals 16 residues.

The rearrangement uses TRBV5-5 and TRBJ2-5; 9 bases fit TRBD1. The CDR3 covers 15 residues. Germline values: CDR1 SGHKS, CDR2 YYEKEE (reference sequence). The trim removed 5 bases at V and 2 bases at J, leaving 7 bases unmatched. The CDR3: CASRRGGQGQETQYF. The CDR3 nucleotides are TGTGCCAGCAGAAGGGGGGGACAGGGACAAGAGACCCAGTACTTC.

J is TRBJ2-7 and V is TRBV2; D uncertain. This CDR3 region has 13 residues. Trimming removed 7 bases at V and 6 bases at J, with 16 bases between. Germline values: CDR1 SNHLY, CDR2 FYNNEI. Here the CDR3 DNA reads TGTGCCAGCACTCTAGGGCCCACGTCCGAGCAGTACTTC. It specifies CASTLGPTSEQYF. The full variable domain, completed using reference TRBV2 and TRBJ2-7, is EPEVTQTPSHQVTQMGQEVILRCVPISNHLYFYWYRQILGQKVEFLVSFYNNEISEKSEIFDDQFSVERPDGSNFTLKIRSTKLEDSAMYFCASTLGPTSEQYFGPGTRLTVT.

J is TRBJ1-1 and V is TRBV5-1; TRBD1 might be the D (5 bases). The V and J ends lost 1 base and 1 base respectively, with 11 bases between them. CDR3 length: 15 residues. Looked up from germline, CDR1 is SGHRS and CDR2 is YFSETQ. The CDR3 protein is CASSLYGGGNTEAFF. As DNA, the CDR3 is TGCGCCAGCAGCTTGTATGGGGGTGGGAACACTGAAGCTTTCTTT.

V gene TRBV6-1 combines with J gene TRBJ2-7; TRBD2 matches at 7 bases. The length of the CDR3 is 16 residues. With 2 bases clipped from V and 1 base from J, the junction kept 8 bases outside the gene matches. CDR1 MNHNS and CDR2 SASEGT come from the germline V gene. In nucleotides, the CDR3 is TGTGCCAGCAGTGAATACGGCGGGAGTGAATCCTACGAGCAGTACTTC. This sequence encodes CASSEYGGSESYEQYF.

V and J are TRBV30 and TRBJ2-7, with D tentatively TRBD2 (6 bases). The V gene lost 2 bases and the J gene lost 4 bases, with 9 bases spanning the gap. Germline V gives CDR1 GTSNPN, CDR2 SVGIG (reference sequence). The CDR3 runs to 12 residues. In nucleotides, the CDR3 is TGTGCCTGGAGTCTGGGGGGTTACGAGCAGTACTTC. Translating it yields CAWSLGGYEQYF.

The rearrangement links TRBV5-1 to TRBJ2-1; 7 positions agree with TRBD2. Looked up from germline, CDR1 is SGHRS and CDR2 is YFSETQ. CDR3 length equals 15 residues. Trimming removed 0 bases from V and 7 bases from J; junction bases left unmatched: 7. CDR3 amino acids: CASSLGGGGENEQFF. CDR3 sequence (DNA): TGCGCCAGCAGCTTGGGAGGCGGGGGAGAGAATGAGCAGTTCTTC.

The CDR3 here is CASSGAASRETQYF. DNA for the CDR3: TGTGCCAGCAGCGGGGCGGCTAGCCGGGAGACCCAGTACTTC. The chain uses TRBV9 and TRBJ2-5, with D possibly being TRBD2 (5 bases). The CDR3 loop spans 14 amino acids. Germline CDR1 is SGDLS and CDR2 is YYNGEE. Trimming stripped 3 bases from V and 5 bases from J, with 14 bases between.

The CDR3 bases are TGTGCCAGCAGTTATACAGGGGGCTTGGTTGACACTGAAGCTTTCTTT. Translated: CASSYTGGLVDTEAFF. The V gene is TRBV28, the J gene TRBJ1-1; TRBD1 aligns across 9 bases. Germline CDR1 is MDHEN and CDR2 is SYDVKM. This CDR3 is built from 16 residues. J gave up 3 bases and V 4 bases, and 9 bases lay outside the gene matches.

The rearrangement uses TRBV30 and TRBJ2-1; 9 bases are a match to TRBD1. V gave up 4 bases and J gave up 5 bases; unmatched junction bases: 6. The CDR3 is 14 amino acids. From germline, CDR1 is GTSNPN and CDR2 SVGIG (reference sequence). Here the CDR3 DNA reads TGTGCCTGGACCCGGACAGGGGAACACAATGAGCAGTTCTTC. Translating gives CAWTRTGEHNEQFF.

The chain has TRBV5-8 and TRBJ2-3; D remains ambiguous. Germline CDR1 and CDR2: SGHTS and YDEGEE. Trimming removed 1 base from V and 4 bases from J, with 7 bases in between. CDR3 size: 13 residues. DNA of the CDR3: TGTGCCAGCAGCTTGAGGTCATCAGATACGCAGTATTTT. It is translated as CASSLRSSDTQYF. The variable domain in full, completed from reference TRBV5-8 and TRBJ2-3, reads EAGVTQSPTHLIKTRGQQATLRCSPISGHTSVYWYQQALGLGLQFLLWYDEGEERNRGNFPPRFSGRQFPNYSSELNVNALELEDSALYLCASSLRSSDTQYFGPGTRLTVL.

As regards this clone: The junction shows a germline mismatch at one end, possibly a read error. The CDR3 loop is CASRPTGSNYGHTF. In DNA, the CDR3 is TGTGCCAGCCGACCGACAGGTTCTAACTATGGCCACACCTTC. The V gene is TRBV18, the J gene TRBJ1-2; tentatively, D is TRBD1 (6 bases). Germline V gene data show CDR1 as KGHSH and CDR2 as LQKENI. The CDR3 extends over 14 amino acids.

The chain has TRBV4-3 and TRBJ2-1; D ambiguous. The CDR3 sequence is 15 residues long. Trimming took 4 bases from V and 2 from J, leaving 12 bases between them. The germline CDR1 and CDR2 sequences are LGHNA and YSLEER. CDR3 DNA: TGCGCCAGCAGCCTCCACTCCGGGCCCTACAATGAGCAGTTCTTC. It is translated as CASSLHSGPYNEQFF.

This clone is a singleton in its sample. This chain links TRBV27 with TRBJ2-5; TRBD2 aligns across 7 bases. The CDR3 length is 15 residues. CDR1 and CDR2 from the germline V gene are MNHEY and SMNVEV (reference sequence). J gave up 4 bases and V 0 bases, and 5 bases lay outside the gene matches. The DNA of the CDR3 is TGTGCCAGCAGTTTATCGTGGGGGGAGGGAGAGACCCAGTACTTC. It translates to CASSLSWGEGETQYF.

The chain links TRBV6-1 to TRBJ2-4; 9 bases agree with TRBD1. This CDR3 comprises 14 residues. J lost 4 bases, V lost 4 bases, and 2 bases had no gene match. The V gene's germline CDR1 is MNHNS and CDR2 SASEGT. CDR3 DNA: TGTGCCAGCAGTGCGGACAGGGGAAAAAACATTCAGTACTTC. This translates into CASSADRGKNIQYF.

The gene calls are TRBV6-4 and TRBJ2-1; 7 nucleotides align to TRBD2. Germline V lookup: CDR1 MRHNA, CDR2 SNTAGT. V shed 6 bases, J shed 0 bases, and the junction held 8 bases outside the gene matches. The CDR3 is made up of 16 amino acids. The DNA of the CDR3 is TGTGCCAGCAGGGCAGCGGGAACAAGCTCCTACAATGAGCAGTTCTTC. As protein: CASRAAGTSSYNEQFF.

The chain is built from TRBV2 and TRBJ1-5; D uncertain. Germline V gene sequence: CDR1 SNHLY, CDR2 FYNNEI. CDR3 size: 12 residues. The V and J ends lost 0 bases and 4 bases respectively, with 1 base between them. CDR3 amino acids: CASSEANQPQHF. The CDR3 coding sequence is TGTGCCAGCAGTGAAGCAAATCAGCCCCAGCATTTT.

The chain carries TRBV27 and TRBJ2-7; D gene ambiguous. Germline CDR1 MNHEY, CDR2 SMNVEV (reference sequence). The V end lost 5 bases, the J end lost 9 bases, and 17 bases lay between the germline ends. The CDR3 contains 13 residues. This chain's CDR3 is CASSPDNFDGQYF. The CDR3 DNA sequence: TGTGCCAGCAGTCCCGACAATTTTGACGGGCAGTACTTC.

This chain uses TRBV11-2 with TRBJ2-7; the D is unclear. CDR1 and CDR2 (germline): SGHAT, FQNNGV. The CDR3 spans 14 residues. V was shortened by 2 bases and J by 3 bases, with 11 bases between the two germline ends. CDR3 sequence (DNA): TGTGCCAGCAGCTTAAGCGCGGCAGGCTACGAGCAGTACTTC. This translates into CASSLSAAGYEQYF.

This clone was observed a single time. The CDR3 is CATSRAAGWNNEQFF. In DNA, the CDR3 is TGTGCCACCAGCAGAGCGGCGGGATGGAACAATGAGCAGTTCTTC. The V call is TRBV15, the J call TRBJ2-1; D might be TRBD2 (6 bases). The CDR3 is 15 residues long. The germline gives CDR1 LNHNV, CDR2 YYDKDF (reference sequence). Deletions cut 1 base from V and 5 bases from J, with 12 bases between.